What follows is one T cell receptor (beta chain) and its context. Its antigen is undetermined. This entry is derived from a study of T cell repertoires in cytomegalovirus infection. TCRdb fed the reads into MiXCR, producing one record per CDR3 protein. The sample includes about 400,000 distinct CDR3 sequences, about 32% of them seen just once. This CDR3 is 11 amino acids long. V dropped 7 bases and J dropped 6 bases, with 8 bases sitting between them. Germline V gives CDR1 MNHEY, CDR2 SMNVEV (reference sequence). This chain joins TRBV27 and TRBJ2-3, with D unclear. This specimen consisted of cultured PBMCs, obtained from culture after CMV antigen stimulation. The TCR was taken from a human donor in good health (CMV status not recorded). Some clones in this sample may be carry-over from other donors' samples. CDR3 DNA sequence: TGTGCCAGCACCAACAAGGATACGCAGTATTTT. Translating it yields CASTNKDTQYF.